This T cell receptor beta chain came from a study of cytomegalovirus exposure and HLA in healthy donors (dated 2017 in TCRdb). Describing the broader study: According to an earlier analysis of a few hundred of the donors, 150 million to 200 million T cells yielded 120 million or so unique TCR beta sequences and 276 Gb of sequence data. Around 320 gigabases of sequencing data and approximately 80 million unique TCR sequences were included in an early release covering several hundred HLA-typed donors. Of the 398 genotyped donors, approximately 83% fell in the genetic ancestry cluster associated with self-reported Caucasian donors. The study aimed to test whether cataloging public T cell receptors could reveal signatures of past pathogen exposure. The study used immunosequencing to profile the T cell repertoires of approximately 690 subjects and linked those repertoires to cytomegalovirus serostatus. Besides the first cohort of 666 subjects, a separate validation cohort made up of 120 or so different subjects was used. To predict cytomegalovirus infection status, the study brought together high-throughput TCR immunosequencing, statistical association of individual TCRs with disease status, and machine learning. A later analysis re-examined previously published TCR beta repertoires from about 700 donors and added high-resolution HLA genotyping to investigate patterns of TCR occurrence. Rather than drawing on any new phenotypic data, the later analysis identified candidate immune exposures from TCR beta sequences and the way those sequences occurred across donors. An earlier analysis of some 600 of the donors applied high-throughput TCR beta sequencing to assess whether each TCR beta V gene segment acted as functional or pseudogenic. Alongside the repertoire data, information on donor age, sex, ethnicity and CMV serostatus was compiled. A later genetic analysis took genome-wide SNP genotypes for 398 of the 666 donors and used that subset as a discovery cohort. All discovery cohort repertoires had been generated on a single sequencing platform. Class I and class II HLA loci were covered by the typing at four-digit resolution. The number of donors typed differed by locus, with about 620-630 for A, B, C, DRB1 and DQB1, around 520 for DQA1, about 610 for DPA1, and 450 to 480 for DPB1. Roughly 5 DR-DQ haplotypes were handled as single units for association and clustering because linkage in the cohort was strong. On average, around 200,000 unique TCR beta nucleotide sequences were sequenced per donor among several hundred genotyped donors of the cohort, with about 17% of those sequences being non-productive. The research as a whole found: Strong co-occurrence of HLA alleles, especially DR and DQ, made assigning TCR associations to individual alleles difficult. This cohort had only TCR beta chains sequenced, and the lack of alpha or paired-chain data limited which features could be detected. Compared with equally common non-associated chains, HLA-associated TCR beta chains in a later analysis were more clonally expanded and had lower generation probabilities. According to a later analysis, TCR association rates differed among HLA loci, with DRB1 alleles showing the most associated TCRs and HLA-C alleles showing the fewest. Because HLA typing was missing for some donors at each locus, association tests included only the typed subset. A further reported finding was that TCR beta sequences accurately predicted the HLA-A and HLA-B alleles for most subjects in the first cohort. A later analysis reported that several top co-occurrence clusters appeared linked to parvovirus B19, influenza, CMV and Epstein-Barr virus. In the study, 150 to 200 TCR beta chains were listed as associated with cytomegalovirus. Most CMV-associated TCR beta chains appeared to be HLA-restricted in a later analysis, and the HLA associations seemed to be driven largely by CMV exposure. Some IMGT-functional V segments, including TRBV6-2 and TRBV6-3, could not be told apart with the 87-base-pair reads, so those segments were excluded. A later analysis associated approximately 17,000 TCR beta sequences with specific HLA alleles at a false discovery rate of 0.05. Most TCR sequences were observed very rarely across donors, whereas some public TCRs were present in many individuals. Immune exposure information for the cohort was limited to CMV serostatus. According to a later genetic analysis, donors in an Asian-associated ancestry cluster had fewer N-insertions in productive TCRs than the approximately 670-donor mean. The earlier analysis of 587 of the donors excluded roughly 16 rarely observed V segments, including chromosome 9 orphons, because counts were too low. In a later genetic analysis, a missense DCLRE1C variant was associated with V-gene and J-gene trimming of TCR beta chains, and the association was replicated in an independent cohort. Cytomegalovirus status was reported to be diagnosed by the classifier with high specificity and sensitivity in both the original and validation cohorts. A cluster of highly shared sequence variants was judged likely to be a technical artifact of the sequencing pipeline. Roughly uniform sequencing depth across donors was assumed in presence/absence analyses, although this assumption may not hold. In an earlier analysis of roughly 560 of the donors, most TCR beta V segments were observed in productive rearrangements about 87% or about 30% of the time, broadly matching IMGT annotations. The authors suggested that the approach could potentially be generalized to other disease states and immunological phenotypes. Linkage disequilibrium might explain the correlated functional status among segregating V segments, but an unknown experimental factor could not be ruled out. A few of the identified cytomegalovirus-associated TCR beta chains were confirmed in vitro to be specific for cytomegalovirus antigens.

Comments on this clone: Its binding antigen is unknown. Base qualities are not recorded, but no much larger clone differs from it by a single base.

V loses 4 bases at its end and J loses 5 bases; junction bases beyond the gene matches: 3. The germline V gene encodes CDR1 SGHKS and CDR2 YYEKEE (reference sequence). The CDR3, from cysteine to phenylalanine, totals 14 residues. Of the read, only the CDR3 DNA is kept; its 42 bases are in frame from base 1. The protocol used for the library was the immunoSEQ multiplex PCR assay. The multiplex PCR relied on a mix of 60 forward primers for TCR Vbeta segments and 13 reverse primers for TCR Jbeta segments. Amplification of the CDR3 region of rearranged TCR beta genes was performed with a multiplex PCR assay on genomic DNA. Amplified TCR beta libraries were sequenced as 87-base-pair reads on the Illumina HiSeq System. Per the authors' processing: In a later analysis, roughly 80 million unique TCR beta chains were counted across the approximately 620 repertoires, and approximately 11 million of these chains were shared by at least two donors. Raw reads were error-corrected and collapsed into unique sequences by a nearest-neighbor algorithm in which closely related sequences were merged to remove PCR and sequencing errors. To assign V, D and J gene segments, CDR3 sequences were aligned to IMGT reference sequences. For a sequence to be retained, a match of at least six nucleotides was required to both a V gene segment and a J gene segment. Rearrangements were called productive when the CDR3 lacked stop codons and stayed in frame with V and J; all others were non-productive. Following IMGT convention, CDR3 was defined as the stretch from the second conserved V-encoded cysteine to the conserved J-encoded phenylalanine. Sequences without an unambiguous match to a single V gene segment were excluded from the earlier analysis of 450 to 750 of the donors. In an earlier analysis of 450 to 700 of the donors, V segments were called functional above 56.7% productive rearrangements and were called segregating when the between-donor standard deviation exceeded 5%. A statistical classification framework was built to diagnose cytomegalovirus status from the catalog of TCR beta chain sequences. In a later analysis, TCR nucleotide sequences were compared against IMGT/GENE-DB human TR gene sequences so that V and J genes could be assigned. The TCRdist pipeline was used in a later analysis to assign CDR3 sequences and most-parsimonious VDJ recombination scenarios. In a later analysis, each TCR beta chain was defined by its CDR3 amino acid sequence together with its V-gene family, and reads without a unique V-gene family were excluded. In a later analysis, 450 to 600 highly shared, low-generation-probability nucleotide sequences were removed to address suspected cross-contamination and a sequencing artifact. A later analysis calculated a clonal expansion index for each public chain from normalized within-repertoire ranks of inferred template counts. A later analysis computed generation probabilities with a VDJ recombination model fitted to out-of-frame rearrangements, and checked the results against IGoR. A later analysis scored TCR-TCR, TCR-HLA and TCR-CMV co-occurrence with hypergeometric tests, applying a repertoire-size bias correction to TCR pairs. False discovery rates were estimated in a later analysis by permuting HLA or CMV assignments 20 times. In a later analysis, co-occurring TCRs were grouped using DBSCAN, and TCRdist sequence similarity was added for clustering within HLA-allele-positive subsets. Repertoires with fewer than 30,000 or more than 120,000 public chains were left out of co-occurrence clustering, as were four to six repertoires with anomalous nucleotide sharing. TCRdb retrieved this table from immuneACCESS and kept in-frame rearrangements only. Not all clones are present; in checked studies, unresolved V genes account for under half, and no reason is known for the remainder. The DNA was the basis for D and trimming; V, J and clone size are from that table. Counted in this sample were 120,000 to 150,000 clones; around 75% of them appeared once. The ten biggest clones cover roughly 2.9% of the sample.

The cohort comprised 670 or so healthy bone marrow donors. At the time of sampling, every cohort member was nominally healthy, though immune exposures that went unrecorded were likely present. The donor was CMV seronegative and belonged to the group of around 350 seronegative cohort members. A peripheral blood sample was collected from each donor, and TCR beta sequencing was performed on peripheral blood mononuclear cells. The Qiagen DNeasy Blood Extraction Kit was used to extract genomic DNA from the blood cell samples. The clonotype originates from a woman in her 30s in good health and CMV-seronegative. The sequencing sample was made of PBMCs. The V and J segments used are TRBV5-5 and TRBJ1-5, with 10 junctional bases fitting TRBD1. The CDR3 corresponds to CASSGGTGDQPQHF. The DNA sequence is TGTGCCAGCAGCGGCGGGACAGGGGATCAGCCCCAGCATTTT. The entire variable domain, with the stretches around the CDR3 drawn from the reference TRBV5-5 and TRBJ1-5 proteins, is DAGVTQSPTHLIKTRGQQVTLRCSPISGHKSVSWYQQVLGQGPQFIFQYYEKEERGRGNFPDRFSARQFPNYSSELNVNALLLGDSALYLCASSGGTGDQPQHFGDGTRLSIL.